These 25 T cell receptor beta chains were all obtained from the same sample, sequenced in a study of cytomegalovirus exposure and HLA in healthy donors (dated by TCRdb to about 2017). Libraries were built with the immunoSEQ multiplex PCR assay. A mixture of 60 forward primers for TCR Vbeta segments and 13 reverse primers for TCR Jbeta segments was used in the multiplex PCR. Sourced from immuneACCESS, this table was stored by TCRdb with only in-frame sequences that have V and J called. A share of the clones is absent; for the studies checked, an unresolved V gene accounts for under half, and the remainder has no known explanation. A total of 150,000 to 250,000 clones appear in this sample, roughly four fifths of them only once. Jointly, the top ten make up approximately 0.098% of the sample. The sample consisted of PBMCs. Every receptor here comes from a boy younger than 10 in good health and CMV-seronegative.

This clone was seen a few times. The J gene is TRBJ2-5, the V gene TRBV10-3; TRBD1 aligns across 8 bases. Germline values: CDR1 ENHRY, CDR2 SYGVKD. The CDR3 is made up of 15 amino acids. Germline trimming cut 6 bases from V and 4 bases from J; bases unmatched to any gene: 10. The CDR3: CAIRAQGARGETQYF. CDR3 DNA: TGTGCCATCAGGGCCCAGGGGGCGCGGGGAGAGACCCAGTACTTC.

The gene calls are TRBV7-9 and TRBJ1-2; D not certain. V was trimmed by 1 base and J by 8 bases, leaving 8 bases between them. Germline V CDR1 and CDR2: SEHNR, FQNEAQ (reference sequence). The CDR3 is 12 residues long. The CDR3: CASSLVREGYTF. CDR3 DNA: TGTGCCAGCAGCTTAGTTCGGGAAGGCTACACCTTC.

The CDR3 DNA sequence: TGTGCCAGTAGTGAGACAGGGGGGGTCAATTCACCCCTCCACTTT. It codes for CASSETGGVNSPLHF. This chain connects TRBV19 to TRBJ1-6, with TRBD1 matching 9 bases. CDR1 and CDR2 from the germline V gene are LNHDA and SQIVND (reference sequence). J was trimmed by 7 bases and V by 5 bases; bases with no gene match: 6. The CDR3 contains 15 residues.

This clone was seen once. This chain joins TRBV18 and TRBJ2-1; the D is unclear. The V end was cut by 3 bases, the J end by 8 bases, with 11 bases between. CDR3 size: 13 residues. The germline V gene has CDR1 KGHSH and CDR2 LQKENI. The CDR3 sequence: CASSPSVGYEQFF. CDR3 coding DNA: TGTGCCAGCTCACCTTCGGTCGGGTATGAGCAGTTCTTC.

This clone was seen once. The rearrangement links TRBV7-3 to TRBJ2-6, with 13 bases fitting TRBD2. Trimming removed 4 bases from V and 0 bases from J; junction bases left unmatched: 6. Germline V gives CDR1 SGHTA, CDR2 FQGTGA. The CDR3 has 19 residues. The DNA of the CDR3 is TGTGCCAGCAGCTCTCGGGGACTAGCGGGAAGCTCTGGGGCCAACGTCCTGACTTTC. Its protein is CASSSRGLAGSSGANVLTF.

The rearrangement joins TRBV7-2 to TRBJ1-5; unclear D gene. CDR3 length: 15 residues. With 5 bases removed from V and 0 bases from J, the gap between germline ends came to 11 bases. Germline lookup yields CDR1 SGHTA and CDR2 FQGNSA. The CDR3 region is CASSPQSDSNQPQHF. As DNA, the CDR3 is TGTGCCAGCAGCCCACAGTCGGATAGCAATCAGCCCCAGCATTTT.

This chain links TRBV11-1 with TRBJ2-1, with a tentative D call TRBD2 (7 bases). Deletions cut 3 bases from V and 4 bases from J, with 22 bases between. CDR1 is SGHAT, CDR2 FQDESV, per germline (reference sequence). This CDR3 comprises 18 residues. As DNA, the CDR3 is TGTGCCAGCAGCTTCCCTATGGGGGGGCCCACAAGGTACAATGAGCAGTTCTTC. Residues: CASSFPMGGPTRYNEQFF. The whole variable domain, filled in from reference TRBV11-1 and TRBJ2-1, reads EAEVAQSPRYKITEKSQAVAFWCDPISGHATLYWYRQILGQGPELLVQFQDESVVDDSQLPKDRFSAERLKGVDSTLKIQPAELGDSAMYLCASSFPMGGPTRYNEQFFGPGTRLTVL.

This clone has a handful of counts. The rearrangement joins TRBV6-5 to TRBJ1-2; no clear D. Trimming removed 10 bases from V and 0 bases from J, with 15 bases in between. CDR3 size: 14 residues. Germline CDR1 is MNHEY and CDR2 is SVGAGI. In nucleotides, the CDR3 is TGTGCCACCACCGGGTACCTCCCTAACTATGGCTACACCTTC. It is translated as CATTGYLPNYGYTF.

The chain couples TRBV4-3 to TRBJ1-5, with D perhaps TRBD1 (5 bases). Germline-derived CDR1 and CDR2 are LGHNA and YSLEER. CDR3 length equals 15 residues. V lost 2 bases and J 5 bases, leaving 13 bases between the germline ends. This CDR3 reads CASSQFWRGHQPQHF. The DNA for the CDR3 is TGCGCCAGCAGCCAATTTTGGAGGGGCCATCAGCCCCAGCATTTT.

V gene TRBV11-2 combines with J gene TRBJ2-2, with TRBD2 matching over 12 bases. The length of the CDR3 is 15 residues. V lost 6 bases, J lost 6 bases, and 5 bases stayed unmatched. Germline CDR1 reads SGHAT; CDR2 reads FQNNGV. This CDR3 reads CASRRLAGVSGELFF. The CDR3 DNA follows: TGTGCCAGCAGGAGACTAGCGGGGGTCTCCGGGGAGCTGTTTTTT.

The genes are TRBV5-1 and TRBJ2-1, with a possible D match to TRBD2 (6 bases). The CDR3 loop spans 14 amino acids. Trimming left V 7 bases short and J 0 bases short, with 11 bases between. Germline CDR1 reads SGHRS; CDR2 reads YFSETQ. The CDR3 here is CASGGTSSYNEQFF. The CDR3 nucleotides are TGCGCCAGCGGCGGGACCAGCTCCTACAATGAGCAGTTCTTC.

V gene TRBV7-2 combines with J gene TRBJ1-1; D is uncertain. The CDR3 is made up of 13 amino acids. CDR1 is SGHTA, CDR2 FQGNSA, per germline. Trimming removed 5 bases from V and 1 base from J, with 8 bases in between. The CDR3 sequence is CASSPSANTEAFF. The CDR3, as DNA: TGTGCCAGCAGCCCGAGTGCGAACACTGAAGCTTTCTTT.

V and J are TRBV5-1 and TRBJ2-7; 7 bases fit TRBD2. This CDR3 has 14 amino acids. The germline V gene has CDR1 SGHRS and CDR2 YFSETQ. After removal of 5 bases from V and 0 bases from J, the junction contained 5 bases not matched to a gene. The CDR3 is CASRRTSLSYEQYF. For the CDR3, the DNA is TGCGCCAGCAGACGGACTAGTCTCTCCTACGAGCAGTACTTC.

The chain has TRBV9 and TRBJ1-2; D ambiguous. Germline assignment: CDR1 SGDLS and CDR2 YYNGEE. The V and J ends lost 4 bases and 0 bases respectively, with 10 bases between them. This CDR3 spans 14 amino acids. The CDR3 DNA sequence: TGTGCCAGCAGCCAGACGGGAGCTAACTATGGCTACACCTTC. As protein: CASSQTGANYGYTF.

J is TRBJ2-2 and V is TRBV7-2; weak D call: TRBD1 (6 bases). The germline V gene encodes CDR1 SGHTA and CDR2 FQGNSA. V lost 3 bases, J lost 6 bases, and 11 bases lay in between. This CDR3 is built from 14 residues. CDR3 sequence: CASSLGTLPGELFF. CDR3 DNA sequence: TGTGCCAGCAGCTTGGGGACACTTCCCGGGGAGCTGTTTTTT.

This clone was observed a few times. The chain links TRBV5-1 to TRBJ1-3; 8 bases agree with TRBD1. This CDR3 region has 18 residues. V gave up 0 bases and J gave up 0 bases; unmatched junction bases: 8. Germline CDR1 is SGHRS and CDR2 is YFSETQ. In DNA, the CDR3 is TGCGCCAGCAGCTTGGCTACCGGGACAGGAGGCTCTGGAAACACCATATATTTT. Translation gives CASSLATGTGGSGNTIYF.

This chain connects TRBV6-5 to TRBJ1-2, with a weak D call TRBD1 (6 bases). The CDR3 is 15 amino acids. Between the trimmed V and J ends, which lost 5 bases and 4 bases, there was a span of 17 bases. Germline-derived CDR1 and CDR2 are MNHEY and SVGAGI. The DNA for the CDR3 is TGTGCCAGCAGTACGGACAGACAGTTTCTCTATGGCTACACCTTC. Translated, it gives CASSTDRQFLYGYTF.

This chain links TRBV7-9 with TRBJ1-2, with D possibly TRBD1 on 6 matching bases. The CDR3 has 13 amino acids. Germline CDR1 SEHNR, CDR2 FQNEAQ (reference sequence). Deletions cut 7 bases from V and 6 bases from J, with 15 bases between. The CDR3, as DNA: TGTGCCAGCACGCATACAGGGAGAGATGGCTACACCTTC. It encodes CASTHTGRDGYTF.

CDR3: CASSLGPSPYF. CDR3 DNA sequence: TGTGCCAGCAGTTTAGGGCCTTCCCCGTATTTT. This chain joins TRBV28 and TRBJ2-3; D gene unclear. With 2 bases removed from V and 14 bases from J, the gap between germline ends came to 11 bases. CDR3 length: 11 residues. CDR1 and CDR2 (germline): MDHEN, SYDVKM.

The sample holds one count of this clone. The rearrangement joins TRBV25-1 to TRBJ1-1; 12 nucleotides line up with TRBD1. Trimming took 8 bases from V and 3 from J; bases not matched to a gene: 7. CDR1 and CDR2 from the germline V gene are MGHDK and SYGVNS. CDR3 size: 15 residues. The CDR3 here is CASPGQGARDTEAFF. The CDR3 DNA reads TGTGCCAGCCCGGGACAGGGGGCGCGGGACACTGAAGCTTTCTTT.

CDR3 loop: CASSLGGGGDTQYF. CDR3 in DNA: TGTGCCAGCAGCTTAGGAGGGGGGGGAGATACGCAGTATTTT. This chain joins TRBV11-3 and TRBJ2-3; a weak D match, TRBD2 (7 bases). V was trimmed by 1 base and J by 5 bases, leaving 10 bases between them. Per germline, CDR1 SGHNT and CDR2 YENEEA. The CDR3 covers 14 residues.

The CDR3 nucleotides are TGTGCCAGCAGCTTAGATGGGGGCCGCCAAGAGACCCAGTACTTC. Protein: CASSLDGGRQETQYF. V is TRBV11-2 and J is TRBJ2-5, with D maybe TRBD1 (6 bases). Germline V CDR1 and CDR2: SGHAT, FQNNGV. The V end lost 0 bases, the J end lost 1 base, and 9 bases lay between the germline ends. The length of the CDR3 is 15 residues.

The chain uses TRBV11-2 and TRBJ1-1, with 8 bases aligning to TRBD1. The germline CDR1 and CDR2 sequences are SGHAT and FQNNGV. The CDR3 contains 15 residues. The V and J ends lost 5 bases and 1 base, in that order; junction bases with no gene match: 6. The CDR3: CASSPRTGRNTEAFF. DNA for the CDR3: TGTGCCAGCAGCCCCAGGACAGGGAGGAACACTGAAGCTTTCTTT.

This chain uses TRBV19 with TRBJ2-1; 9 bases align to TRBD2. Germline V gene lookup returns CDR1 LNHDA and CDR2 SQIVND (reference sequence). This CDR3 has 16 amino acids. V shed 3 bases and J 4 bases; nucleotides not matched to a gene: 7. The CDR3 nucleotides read TGTGCCAGTAGTATTTTGCGGAGCGGGGGGTACAATGAGCAGTTCTTC. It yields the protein CASSILRSGGYNEQFF.

CDR3 in amino acids: CASSLGRTSGEQFF. CDR3 DNA sequence: TGTGCCAGCAGCTTAGGTCGGACTAGCGGCGAGCAGTTCTTC. The chain is built from TRBV11-3 and TRBJ2-1; 10 nucleotides align to TRBD2. V trimming: 1 base; J trimming: 10 bases; junction bases outside the gene matches: 4. CDR3 size: 14 residues. CDR1 is SGHNT and CDR2 is YENEEA in the germline V gene.